The rows below give T cell receptor beta chains drawn from one sample of a study of T cells after posttransplantation cyclophosphamide. This table comes from immunoSEQ multiplex PCR, and its TCRdb copy is limited to in-frame clones, with some not included. The sample is made up of about 24,000 clones, none counted only once. Material: PBMCs. These receptors came from a woman in her sixties in good health, CMV-negative, and a related stem cell transplant donor. Each CDR3 is given without its conserved first and last residue.

CDR3aa,v_gene,j_gene
AWSDLGLAGTNEQF,TRBV30,TRBJ2-1
ASSPQVGQGAF,TRBV4-3,TRBJ1-1
ASSYSGQGNEKLF,TRBV28,TRBJ1-4
ASSRIPLAKNIQY,TRBV27,TRBJ2-4
ASSLAGRNNEQF,TRBV7-3,TRBJ2-1
ASSLDYPGQGSPLH,TRBV5-1,TRBJ1-6
ASSPQGTGELF,TRBV2,TRBJ2-2
ASSQEGGTYNEQF,TRBV4-2,TRBJ2-1
ASSLVSGASTDTQY,TRBV13,TRBJ2-3
AIRTSLQETQY,TRBV10-3,TRBJ2-5
ASSPGSRGTGELF,TRBV7-3,TRBJ2-2
ASTVSGRGTGELF,TRBV7-6,TRBJ2-2
ASSPNDRGWGTDTQY,TRBV7-9,TRBJ2-3
ASSLGQGFSEPQH,TRBV7-2,TRBJ1-5
ASSVEPVNTEAF,TRBV9,TRBJ1-1
ASSLDGSSYNEQF,TRBV7-9,TRBJ2-1
ASSPLGNQGPNTEAF,TRBV19,TRBJ1-1
ASSLSDRGGTYNSPLH,TRBV5-4,TRBJ1-6
SVGTGRETQY,TRBV29-1,TRBJ2-5
ASSSQASQRNEQF,TRBV7-8,TRBJ2-1
ASSVRQRTYGYT,TRBV19,TRBJ1-2
ASSVSGIYNEQF,TRBV25-1,TRBJ2-1
AIKPSGAGELF,TRBV28,TRBJ2-2
ASSSGRADTGELF,TRBV11-1,TRBJ2-2
ASSDRDRVQRNEQF,TRBV2,TRBJ2-1
ASSLDGRGYEQY,TRBV7-2,TRBJ2-7
ASSLEGTVSQETQY,TRBV7-9,TRBJ2-5
ASSPFENSPLH,TRBV6-1,TRBJ1-6
ASNGGNTDTQY,TRBV2,TRBJ2-3
ASSWGTGWDTEAF,TRBV28,TRBJ1-1
ASSPTASNTGELF,TRBV18,TRBJ2-2
ASSPSGQGNTEAF,TRBV16,TRBJ1-1
ASSQLAGGINTGELF,TRBV4-2,TRBJ2-2
ASSTRHVAGELF,TRBV11-2,TRBJ2-2
ASSGGEGSASSYGYT,TRBV9,TRBJ1-2
ASSGGGAGANVLT,TRBV9,TRBJ2-6
AISTGHSGNTIY,TRBV10-3,TRBJ1-3
AISGNPPGGKYNEQF,TRBV10-3,TRBJ2-1
ASRSAGTNTGELF,TRBV19,TRBJ2-2
ASSLANTNAGEKLF,TRBV5-1,TRBJ1-4
ASSVDGGRETQY,TRBV9,TRBJ2-5